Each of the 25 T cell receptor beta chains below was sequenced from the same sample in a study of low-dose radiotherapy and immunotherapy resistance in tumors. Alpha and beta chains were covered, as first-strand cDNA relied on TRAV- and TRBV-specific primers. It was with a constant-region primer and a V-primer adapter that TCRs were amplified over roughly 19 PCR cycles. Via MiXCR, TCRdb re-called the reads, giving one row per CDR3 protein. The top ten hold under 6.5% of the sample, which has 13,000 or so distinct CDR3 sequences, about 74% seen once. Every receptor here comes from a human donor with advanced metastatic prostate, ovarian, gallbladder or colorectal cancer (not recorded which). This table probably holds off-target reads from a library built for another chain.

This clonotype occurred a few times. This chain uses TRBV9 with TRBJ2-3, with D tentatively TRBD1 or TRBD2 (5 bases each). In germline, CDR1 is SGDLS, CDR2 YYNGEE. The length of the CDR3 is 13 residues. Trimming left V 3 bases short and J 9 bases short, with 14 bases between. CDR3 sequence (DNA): TGTGCCAGCAGCGCCCGGGGCCCGGCGACGCAGTATTTT. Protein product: CASSARGPATQYF.

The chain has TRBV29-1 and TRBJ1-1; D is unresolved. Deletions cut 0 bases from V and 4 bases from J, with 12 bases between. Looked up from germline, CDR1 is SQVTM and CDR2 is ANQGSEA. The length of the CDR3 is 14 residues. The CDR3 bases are TGCAGCGTTGAAGATCGGACCATGACCACTGAAGCTTTCTTT. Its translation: CSVEDRTMTTEAFF.

In nucleotides, the CDR3 is TGTGCCAGCAGCCCGACTAGTCGCGAGCAGTACTTC. As protein: CASSPTSREQYF. The chain links TRBV2 to TRBJ2-7; D perhaps matches TRBD2 (6 bases). The CDR3 sequence is 12 residues long. Trimming removed 6 bases from V and 6 bases from J, with 12 bases in between. Germline V gives CDR1 SNHLY, CDR2 FYNNEI.

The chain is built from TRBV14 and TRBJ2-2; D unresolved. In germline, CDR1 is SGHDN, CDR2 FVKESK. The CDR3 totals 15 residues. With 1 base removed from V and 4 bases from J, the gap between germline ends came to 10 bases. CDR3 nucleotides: TGTGCCAGCAGCCAAGTACTCAGGTCCACCGGGGAGCTGTTTTTT. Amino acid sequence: CASSQVLRSTGELFF.

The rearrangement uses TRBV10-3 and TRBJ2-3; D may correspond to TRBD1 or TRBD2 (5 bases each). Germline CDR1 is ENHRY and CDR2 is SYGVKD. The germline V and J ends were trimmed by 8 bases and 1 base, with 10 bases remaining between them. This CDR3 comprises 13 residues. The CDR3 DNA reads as TGTGCCATCGGGACCCCCCGCACAGATACGCAGTATTTT. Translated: CAIGTPRTDTQYF.

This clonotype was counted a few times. The DNA of the CDR3 is TGTGCCAGCAGCCCCACCCCGGGGAGTAACACTGAAGCTTTCTTT. Residues: CASSPTPGSNTEAFF. The chain has TRBV7-6 and TRBJ1-1; the D is unclear. V was cut by 5 bases and J by 2 bases, with 15 bases left in between. Per the germline V gene, CDR1 is SGHVS and CDR2 is FNYEAQ. The CDR3 loop spans 15 amino acids.

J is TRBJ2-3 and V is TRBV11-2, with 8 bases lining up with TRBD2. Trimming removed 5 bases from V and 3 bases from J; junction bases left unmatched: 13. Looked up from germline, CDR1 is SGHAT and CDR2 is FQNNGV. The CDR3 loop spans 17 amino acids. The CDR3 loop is CASSRKPGGKWTDTQYF. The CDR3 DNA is TGTGCCAGCAGCCGAAAACCGGGGGGGAAGTGGACAGATACGCAGTATTTT.

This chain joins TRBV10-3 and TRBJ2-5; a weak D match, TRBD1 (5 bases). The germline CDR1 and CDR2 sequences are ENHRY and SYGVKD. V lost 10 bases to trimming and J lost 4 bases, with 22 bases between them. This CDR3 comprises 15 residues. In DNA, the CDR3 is TGTGCCACCTCTTCGCCCGCGCAGGGCCGAGAGACCCAGTACTTC. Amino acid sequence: CATSSPAQGRETQYF.

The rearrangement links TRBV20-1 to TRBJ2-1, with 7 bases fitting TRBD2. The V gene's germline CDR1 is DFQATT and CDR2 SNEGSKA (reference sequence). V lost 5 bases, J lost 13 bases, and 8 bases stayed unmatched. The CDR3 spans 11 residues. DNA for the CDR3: TGCAGTGCTCCCCGCCGGGGGGTACAGTTCTTC. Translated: CSAPRRGVQFF.

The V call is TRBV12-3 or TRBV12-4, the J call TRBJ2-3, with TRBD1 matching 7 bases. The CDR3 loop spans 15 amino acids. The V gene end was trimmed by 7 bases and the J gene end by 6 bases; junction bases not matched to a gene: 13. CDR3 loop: CASNQNRDSADTQYF. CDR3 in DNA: TGTGCCAGCAATCAGAACCGGGACAGCGCCGATACGCAGTATTTT.

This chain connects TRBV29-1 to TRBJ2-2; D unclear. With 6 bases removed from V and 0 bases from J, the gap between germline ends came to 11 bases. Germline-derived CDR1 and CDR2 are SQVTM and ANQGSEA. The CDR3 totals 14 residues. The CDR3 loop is CSVPGRTNTGELFF. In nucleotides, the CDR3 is TGCAGCGTCCCAGGACGAACGAACACCGGGGAGCTGTTTTTT.

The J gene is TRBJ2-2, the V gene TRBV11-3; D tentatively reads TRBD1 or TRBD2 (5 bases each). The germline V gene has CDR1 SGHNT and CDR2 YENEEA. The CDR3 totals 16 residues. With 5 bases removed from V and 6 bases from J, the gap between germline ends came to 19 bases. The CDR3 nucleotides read TGTGCCAGCAGCAGCTCGGGGACGACCCTACCCGGGGAGCTGTTTTTT. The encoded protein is CASSSSGTTLPGELFF. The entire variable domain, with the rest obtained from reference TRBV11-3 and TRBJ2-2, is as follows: EAGVVQSPRYKIIEKKQPVAFWCNPISGHNTLYWYLQNLGQGPELLIRYENEEAVDDSQLPKDRFSAERLKGVDSTLKIQPAELGDSAVYLCASSSSGTTLPGELFFGEGSRLTVL.

The CDR3: CASSPRRTGYNEQFF. The CDR3 DNA is TGCGCCAGCAGCCCTAGAAGGACTGGCTACAATGAGCAGTTCTTC. The chain is built from TRBV5-1 and TRBJ2-1; possibly TRBD2 for D (5 bases). Trimming took off 4 bases at V and 3 bases at J, with 14 bases between the two ends. Germline V gene data show CDR1 as SGHRS and CDR2 as YFSETQ. This CDR3 comprises 15 residues.

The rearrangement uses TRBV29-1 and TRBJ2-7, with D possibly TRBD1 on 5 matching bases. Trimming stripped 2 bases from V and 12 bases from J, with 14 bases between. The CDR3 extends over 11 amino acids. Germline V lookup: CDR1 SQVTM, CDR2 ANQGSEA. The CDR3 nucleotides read TGCAGCGTTGAAAGGGGCCCAGAGGCGTACTTC. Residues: CSVERGPEAYF.

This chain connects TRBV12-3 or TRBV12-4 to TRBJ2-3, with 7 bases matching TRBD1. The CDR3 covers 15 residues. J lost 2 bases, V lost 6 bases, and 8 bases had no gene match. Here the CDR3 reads CASSTATGSTDTQYF. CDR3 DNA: TGTGCCAGCAGCACCGCGACAGGGTCCACAGATACGCAGTATTTT.

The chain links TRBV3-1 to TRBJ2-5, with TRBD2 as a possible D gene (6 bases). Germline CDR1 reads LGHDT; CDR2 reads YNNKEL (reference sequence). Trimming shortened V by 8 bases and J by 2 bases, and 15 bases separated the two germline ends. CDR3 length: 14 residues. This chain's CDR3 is CASDSRLGQETQYF. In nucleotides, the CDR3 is TGTGCCAGCGACTCTCGACTAGGACAAGAGACCCAGTACTTC.

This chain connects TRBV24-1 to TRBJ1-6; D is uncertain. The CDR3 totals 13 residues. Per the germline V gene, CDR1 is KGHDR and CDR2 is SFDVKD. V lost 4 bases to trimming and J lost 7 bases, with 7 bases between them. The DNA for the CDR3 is TGTGCCACCAGTGAGCCCCACAATTCACCCCTCCACTTT. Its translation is CATSEPHNSPLHF.

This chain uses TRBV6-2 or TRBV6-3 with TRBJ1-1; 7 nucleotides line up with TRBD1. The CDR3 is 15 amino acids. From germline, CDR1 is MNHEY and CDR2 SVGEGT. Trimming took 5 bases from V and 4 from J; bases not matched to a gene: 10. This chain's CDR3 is CASSTRGREGTEAFF. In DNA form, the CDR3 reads TGTGCCAGCAGTACAAGGGGGCGGGAAGGCACTGAAGCTTTCTTT.

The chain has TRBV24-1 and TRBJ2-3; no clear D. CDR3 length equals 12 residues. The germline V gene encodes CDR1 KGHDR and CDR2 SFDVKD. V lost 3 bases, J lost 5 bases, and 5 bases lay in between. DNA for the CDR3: TGTGCCACCAGTGATGAGGTAGATACGCAGTATTTT. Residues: CATSDEVDTQYF.

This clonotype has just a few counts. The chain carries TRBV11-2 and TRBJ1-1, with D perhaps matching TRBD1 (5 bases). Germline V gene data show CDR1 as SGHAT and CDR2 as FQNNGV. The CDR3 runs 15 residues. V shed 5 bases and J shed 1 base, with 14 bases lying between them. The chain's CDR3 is CASSHVGAPNTEAFF. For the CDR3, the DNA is TGTGCCAGCAGCCACGTAGGGGCGCCGAACACTGAAGCTTTCTTT.

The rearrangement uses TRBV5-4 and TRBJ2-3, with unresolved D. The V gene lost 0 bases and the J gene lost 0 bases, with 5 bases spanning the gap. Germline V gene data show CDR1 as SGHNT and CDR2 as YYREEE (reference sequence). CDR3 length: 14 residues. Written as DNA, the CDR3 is TGTGCCAGCAGCTTGGGGTCTAGCACAGATACGCAGTATTTT. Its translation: CASSLGSSTDTQYF.

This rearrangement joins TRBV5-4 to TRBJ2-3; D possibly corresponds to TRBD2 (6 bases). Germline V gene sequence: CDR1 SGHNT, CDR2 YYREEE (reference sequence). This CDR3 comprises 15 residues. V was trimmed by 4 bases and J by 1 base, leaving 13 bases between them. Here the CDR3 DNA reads TGTGCCAGCAGCCCGACGACGGGGGGCACAGATACGCAGTATTTT. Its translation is CASSPTTGGTDTQYF.

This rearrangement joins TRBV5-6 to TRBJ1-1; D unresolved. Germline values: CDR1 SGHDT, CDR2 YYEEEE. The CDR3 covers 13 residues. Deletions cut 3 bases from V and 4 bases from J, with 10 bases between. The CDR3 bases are TGTGCCAGCAGCTCGAGGGTGGGCACTGAAGCTTTCTTT. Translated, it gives CASSSRVGTEAFF.

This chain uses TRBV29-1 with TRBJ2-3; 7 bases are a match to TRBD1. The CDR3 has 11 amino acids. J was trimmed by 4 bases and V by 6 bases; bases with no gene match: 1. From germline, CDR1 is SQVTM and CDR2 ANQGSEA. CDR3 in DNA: TGCAGCGTCCAGGGGGCAGATACGCAGTATTTT. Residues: CSVQGADTQYF.

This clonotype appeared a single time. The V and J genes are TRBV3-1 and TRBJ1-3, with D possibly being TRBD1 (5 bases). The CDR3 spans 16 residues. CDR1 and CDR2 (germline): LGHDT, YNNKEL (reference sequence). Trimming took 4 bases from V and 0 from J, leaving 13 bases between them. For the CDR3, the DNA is TGTGCCAGCAGCCCGACCGGGGGTTACTCTGGAAACACCATATATTTT. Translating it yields CASSPTGGYSGNTIYF.